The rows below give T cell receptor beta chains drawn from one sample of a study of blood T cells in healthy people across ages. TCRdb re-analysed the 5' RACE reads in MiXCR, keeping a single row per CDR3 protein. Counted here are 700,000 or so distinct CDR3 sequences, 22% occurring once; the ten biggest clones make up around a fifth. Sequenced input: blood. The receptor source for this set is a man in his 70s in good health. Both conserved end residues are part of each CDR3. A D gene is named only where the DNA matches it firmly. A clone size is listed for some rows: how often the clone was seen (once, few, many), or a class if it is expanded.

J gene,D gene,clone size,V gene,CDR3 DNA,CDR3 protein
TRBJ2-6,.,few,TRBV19,TGTGCCAGTAGTATAGATCTTTTCCAGGGCGCCTCGCTCTCTGGGGCCAACGTCCTGACTTTC,CASSIDLFQGASLSGANVLTF
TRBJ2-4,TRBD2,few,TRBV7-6,TGTGCCAGCAGCCCTCAAACGGGCGGGAGCGACATTCAGTACTTC,CASSPQTGGSDIQYF
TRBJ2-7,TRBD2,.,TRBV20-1,TGCAGTGCTGCTGGACTAGCGGGGGTTCACTACGAGCAGTACTTC,CSAAGLAGVHYEQYF
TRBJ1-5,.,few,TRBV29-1,TGCAGCGCCCCGGCCAATCAGCCCCAGCATTTT,CSAPANQPQHF
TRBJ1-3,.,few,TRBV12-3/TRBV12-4,TGTGCCAGCACTATTACCGGCCGCGGCTCTGGAAACACCATATATTTT,CASTITGRGSGNTIYF
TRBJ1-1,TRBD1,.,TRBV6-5,TGTGCCAGCAGTCGCCGGGACAGTAAAGCTTTCTTT,CASSRRDSKAFF
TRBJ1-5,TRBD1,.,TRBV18,TGTGCCAGCTCATATGACAGGGGCAATCAGCCCCAACATTTT,CASSYDRGNQPQHF
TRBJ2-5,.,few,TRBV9,TGTGCCAGCAGCGTAGATGTCGGGCAAGAGACCCAGTACTTC,CASSVDVGQETQYF
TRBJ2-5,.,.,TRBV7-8,TGCGCCAGCAGCTTTGGTTTCAACCAAGAGACCCAGTACTTC,CASSFGFNQETQYF
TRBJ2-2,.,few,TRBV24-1,TGTGCCACCAGTGACCTCGGGACTTCCCCAACCGGGGAGCTGTTTTTT,CATSDLGTSPTGELFF
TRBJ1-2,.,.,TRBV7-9,TGTGCCAGCAGCTCCCTTGGGGGAGGGTTTCTATATGGCTACACCTTC,CASSSLGGGFLYGYTF
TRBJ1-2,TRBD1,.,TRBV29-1,TGCAGCGTCTGGCGGGACAGGGGAGGCTACACCTTC,CSVWRDRGGYTF
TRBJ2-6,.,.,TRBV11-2,TGTGCCAGCAGCTTAGCCCTCTCTTACGCCAACGTCCTGACTTTC,CASSLALSYANVLTF
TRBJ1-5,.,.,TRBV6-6,TGTGCCAGCAGTTACGGGGGCAGGGCTGAGCCCCAGCATTTT,CASSYGGRAEPQHF
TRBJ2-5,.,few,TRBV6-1,TGTGCCAGCAGTGTCTGGGGGGGCCGCGAGACCCAGTACTTC,CASSVWGGRETQYF
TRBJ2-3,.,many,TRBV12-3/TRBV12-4,TGTGCCAGCAGCCCCTTCACAGATACGCAGTATTTT,CASSPFTDTQYF
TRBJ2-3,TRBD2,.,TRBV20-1,TGCAGTGCTAGCCCCGGGACTAGCGGGAGGGCTAGAGATACGCAGTATTTT,CSASPGTSGRARDTQYF
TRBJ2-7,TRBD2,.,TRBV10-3,TGTGCCATCAGTGAAGTGACTAGCGGGGGGGGCGAGCAGTACTTC,CAISEVTSGGGEQYF
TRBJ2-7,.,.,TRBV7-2,TGTGCCAGCCGAAAAGCCTACGAGCAGTACTTC,CASRKAYEQYF
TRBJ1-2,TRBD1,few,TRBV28,TGTGCCACCGAGGACAGGGTTTTTGGCTACACCTTC,CATEDRVFGYTF
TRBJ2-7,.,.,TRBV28,TGTGCCAGCAGGACGGCCCCCCACGAGCAGTACTTC,CASRTAPHEQYF
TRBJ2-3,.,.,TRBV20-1,TGCAGTGCTCCAGCTAGCACAGATACGCAGTATTTT,CSAPASTDTQYF
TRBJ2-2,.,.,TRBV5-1,TGCGCCAGCAGCTCCCGGGACCGTCTCACCGGGGAGCTGTTTTTT,CASSSRDRLTGELFF
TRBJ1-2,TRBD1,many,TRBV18,TGTGCCAGCTCACCATTTACAGGGGGCTATGGCTACACCTTC,CASSPFTGGYGYTF
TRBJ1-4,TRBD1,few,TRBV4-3,TGCGCCAGCAGCCAAGATCCAATGGGGGGACAGGTTAATGAAAAACTGTTTTTT,CASSQDPMGGQVNEKLFF
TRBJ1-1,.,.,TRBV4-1,TGCGCCAGCAGCCAAGATACTACAGCCCTAGGGGAAGCTTTCTTT,CASSQDTTALGEAFF
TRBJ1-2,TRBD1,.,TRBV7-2,TGTGCCAGCAGCTCCCGGGGGACAGGGGTCCATGGCTACACCTTC,CASSSRGTGVHGYTF
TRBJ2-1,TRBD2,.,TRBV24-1,TGTGCCACCAGTGACCCGACTAGCGGACTGGGGAATGAGCAGTTCTTC,CATSDPTSGLGNEQFF
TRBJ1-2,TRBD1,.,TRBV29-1,TGCAGCGTTGAATCAGGGGGAGGCTACACCTTC,CSVESGGGYTF
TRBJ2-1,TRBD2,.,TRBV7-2,TGTGCCAGCAGCCGAAGCGGGAACTCGAATGAGCAGTTCTTC,CASSRSGNSNEQFF
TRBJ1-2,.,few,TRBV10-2,TGCGCCAGCGCAGGGTTATCCGATGGCTACACCTTC,CASAGLSDGYTF
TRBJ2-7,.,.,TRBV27,TGTGCCAGCAGTACTTGGGTTGTGGGACCCACTAAGGAGTACTTC,CASSTWVVGPTKEYF
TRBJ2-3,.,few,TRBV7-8,TGTGCCAGCAGCTTAGCTCAGGGTGCGATAGATACGCAGTATTTT,CASSLAQGAIDTQYF
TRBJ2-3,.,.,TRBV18,TGTGCCAGCTCACCACTCGATCCGGGTGATACGCAGTATTTT,CASSPLDPGDTQYF
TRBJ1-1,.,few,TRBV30,TGTGCCTGGAGTGTACTGGCGAACACTGAAGCTTTCTTT,CAWSVLANTEAFF
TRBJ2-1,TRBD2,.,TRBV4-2,TGTGCCAGCAGCCAAGTACTAGCGGGGGGGCTTCGCAATGAGCAGTTCTTC,CASSQVLAGGLRNEQFF
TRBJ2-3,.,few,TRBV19,TGTGCCAGTAGTATTTGGTTAGCAAGCACAGATACGCAGTATTTT,CASSIWLASTDTQYF
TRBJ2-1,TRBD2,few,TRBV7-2,TGTGCCAGCAGCCTCACGGGACTAGCGGGGGAGCAGATCTTC,CASSLTGLAGEQIF
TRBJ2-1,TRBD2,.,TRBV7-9,TGTGCCAGCAGCTTCTCTAGCGGGGGGGCCCATGAGCAGTTCTTC,CASSFSSGGAHEQFF
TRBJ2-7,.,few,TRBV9,TGTGCCAGCAGCGGCGGCACCTACGAGCAGTACTTC,CASSGGTYEQYF
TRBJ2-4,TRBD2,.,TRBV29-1,TGCAGCGTAGCTCGGACAACCGGGGGGGACATTCAGTACTTC,CSVARTTGGDIQYF
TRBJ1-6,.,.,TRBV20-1,TGCAGTGCTAGAGACAGGGAAAATTCACCCCTCCACTTT,CSARDRENSPLHF